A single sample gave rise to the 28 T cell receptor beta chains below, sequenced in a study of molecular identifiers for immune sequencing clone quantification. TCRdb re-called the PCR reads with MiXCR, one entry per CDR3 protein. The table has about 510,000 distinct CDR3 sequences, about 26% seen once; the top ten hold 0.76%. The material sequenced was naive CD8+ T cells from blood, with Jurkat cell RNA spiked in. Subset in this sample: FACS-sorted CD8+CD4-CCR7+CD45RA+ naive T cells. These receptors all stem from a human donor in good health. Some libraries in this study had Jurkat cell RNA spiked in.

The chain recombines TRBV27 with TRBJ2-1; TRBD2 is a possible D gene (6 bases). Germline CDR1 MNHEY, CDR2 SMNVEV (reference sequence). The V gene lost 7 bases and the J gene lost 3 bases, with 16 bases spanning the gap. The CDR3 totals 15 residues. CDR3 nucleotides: TGTGCCAGCATCGAACGAGCGGGCCGCTACAATGAGCAGTTCTTC. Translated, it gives CASIERAGRYNEQFF.

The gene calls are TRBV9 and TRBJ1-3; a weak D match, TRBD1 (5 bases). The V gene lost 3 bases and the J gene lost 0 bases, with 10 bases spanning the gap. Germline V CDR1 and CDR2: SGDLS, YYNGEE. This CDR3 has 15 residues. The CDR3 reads CASSATDSSGNTIYF. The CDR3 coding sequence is TGTGCCAGCAGCGCCACCGACAGCTCTGGAAACACCATATATTTT. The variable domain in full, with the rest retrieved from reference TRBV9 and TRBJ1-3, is DSGVTQTPKHLITATGQRVTLRCSPRSGDLSVYWYQQSLDQGLQFLIQYYNGEERAKGNILERFSAQQFPDLHSELNLSSLELGDSALYFCASSATDSSGNTIYFGEGSWLTVV.

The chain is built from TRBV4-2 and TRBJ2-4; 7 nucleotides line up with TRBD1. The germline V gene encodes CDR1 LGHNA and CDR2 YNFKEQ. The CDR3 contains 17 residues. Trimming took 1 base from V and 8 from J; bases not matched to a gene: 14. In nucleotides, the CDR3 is TGTGCCAGCAGCCAAGTCGGGAACGGACAGGTGCAAGACATTCAGTACTTC. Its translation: CASSQVGNGQVQDIQYF.

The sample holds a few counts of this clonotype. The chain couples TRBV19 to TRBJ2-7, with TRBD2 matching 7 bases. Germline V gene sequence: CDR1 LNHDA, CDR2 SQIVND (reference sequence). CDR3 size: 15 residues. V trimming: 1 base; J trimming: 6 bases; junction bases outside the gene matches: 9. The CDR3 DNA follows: TGTGCCAGTAGTATAGTTCTAGCGGTAGGCTCCGAGCAGTACTTC. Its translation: CASSIVLAVGSEQYF.

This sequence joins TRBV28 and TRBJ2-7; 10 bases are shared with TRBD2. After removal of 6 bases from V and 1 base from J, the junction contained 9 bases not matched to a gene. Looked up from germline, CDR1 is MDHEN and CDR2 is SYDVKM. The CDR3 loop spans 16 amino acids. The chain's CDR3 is CASREPGTSVSYEQYF. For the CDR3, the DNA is TGTGCCAGCAGAGAACCAGGGACTAGCGTATCCTACGAGCAGTACTTC.

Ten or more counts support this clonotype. CDR3 in amino acids: CASSQVRYSNQPQHF. In DNA, the CDR3 is TGTGCCAGCAGCCAAGTGAGGTATAGCAATCAGCCCCAGCATTTT. The rearrangement links TRBV14 to TRBJ1-5; unclear D gene. The ends were cut back, 1 base at V and 0 bases at J, with 7 bases in the middle. CDR1 and CDR2 (germline): SGHDN, FVKESK. The CDR3 is made up of 15 amino acids.

The CDR3 DNA follows: TGTGCCAGCAGTTCTGGGAGACTAGCGGGAACAGATACGCAGTATTTT. The encoded protein is CASSSGRLAGTDTQYF. The J gene is TRBJ2-3, the V gene TRBV27; TRBD2 matches 11 bases. The CDR3 is 16 amino acids. CDR1 is MNHEY and CDR2 is SMNVEV in the germline V gene (reference sequence). The V gene end was trimmed by 4 bases and the J gene end by 3 bases; junction bases not matched to a gene: 6.

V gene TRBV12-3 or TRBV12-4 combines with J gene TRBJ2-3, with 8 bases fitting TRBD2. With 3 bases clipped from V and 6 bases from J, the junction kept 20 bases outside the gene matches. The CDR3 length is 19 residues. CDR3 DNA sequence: TGTGCCAGCAGTTTGAAGGCAGGGTGGTTCCCAGCGGGAGTTGATACGCAGTATTTT. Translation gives CASSLKAGWFPAGVDTQYF.

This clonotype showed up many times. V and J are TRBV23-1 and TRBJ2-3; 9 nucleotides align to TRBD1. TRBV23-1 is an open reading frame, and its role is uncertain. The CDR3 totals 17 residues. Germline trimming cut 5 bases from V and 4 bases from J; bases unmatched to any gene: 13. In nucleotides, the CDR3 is TGCGCCAGCAGTGCGAGAGATCCGGGACAGGGTGCAGATACGCAGTATTTT. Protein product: CASSARDPGQGADTQYF.

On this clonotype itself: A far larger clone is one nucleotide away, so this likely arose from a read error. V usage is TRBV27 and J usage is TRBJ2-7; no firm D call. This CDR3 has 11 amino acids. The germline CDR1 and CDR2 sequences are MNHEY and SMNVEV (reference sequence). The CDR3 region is CASSSAYAQYF. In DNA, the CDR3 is TGTGCCAGCAGTTCCGCCTACGCGCAGTACTTC.

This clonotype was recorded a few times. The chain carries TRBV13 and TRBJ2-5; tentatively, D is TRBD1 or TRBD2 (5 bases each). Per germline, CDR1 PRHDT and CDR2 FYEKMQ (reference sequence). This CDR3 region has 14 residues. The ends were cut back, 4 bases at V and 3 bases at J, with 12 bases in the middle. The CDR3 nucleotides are TGTGCCAGCAGCTCCGGGGACGGGAAAGAGACCCAGTACTTC. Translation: CASSSGDGKETQYF.

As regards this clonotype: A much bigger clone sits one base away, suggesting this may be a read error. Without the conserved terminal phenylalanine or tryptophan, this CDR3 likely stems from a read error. The CDR3 spells CSARDLLAGGYEQYS. For the CDR3, the DNA is TGCAGTGCTAGAGACTTACTAGCGGGAGGGTACGAGCAGTACTCC. The chain employs TRBV20-1 and TRBJ2-7, with TRBD2 identical over 13 bases. This CDR3 spans 15 amino acids. The trim removed 0 bases at V and 4 bases at J, leaving 3 bases unmatched. The germline V gene encodes CDR1 DFQATT and CDR2 SNEGSKA (reference sequence).

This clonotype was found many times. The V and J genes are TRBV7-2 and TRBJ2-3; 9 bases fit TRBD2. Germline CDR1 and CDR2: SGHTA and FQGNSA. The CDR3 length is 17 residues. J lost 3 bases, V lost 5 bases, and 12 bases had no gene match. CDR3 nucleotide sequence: TGTGCCAGCAGCGACAGACTACAGGGACTAGCTACAGATACGCAGTATTTT. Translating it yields CASSDRLQGLATDTQYF.

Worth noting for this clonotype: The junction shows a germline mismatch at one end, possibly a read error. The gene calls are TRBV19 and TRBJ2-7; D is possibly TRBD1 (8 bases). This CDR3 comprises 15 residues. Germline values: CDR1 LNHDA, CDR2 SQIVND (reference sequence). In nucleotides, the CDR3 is TGTGCCAGTAGTCTCGCGTCGGACAGGGACTACGAGCGGTACTTC. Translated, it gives CASSLASDRDYERYF. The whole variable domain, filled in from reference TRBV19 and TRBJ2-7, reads DGGITQSPKYLFRKEGQNVTLSCEQNLNHDAMYWYRQDPGQGLRLIYYSQIVNDFQKGDIAEGYSVSREKKESFPLTVTSAQKNPTAFYLCASSLASDRDYERYFGPGTRLTVT.

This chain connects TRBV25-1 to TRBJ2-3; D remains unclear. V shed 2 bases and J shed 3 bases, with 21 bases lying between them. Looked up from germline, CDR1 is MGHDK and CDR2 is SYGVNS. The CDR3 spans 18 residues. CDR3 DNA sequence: TGTGCCAGCAGTGAAAGCCTGGTCTACTCGTCCGGAACAGATACGCAGTATTTT. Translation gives CASSESLVYSSGTDTQYF. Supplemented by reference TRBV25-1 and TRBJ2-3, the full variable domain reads EADIYQTPRYLVIGTGKKITLECSQTMGHDKMYWYQQDPGMELHLIHYSYGVNSTEKGDLSSESTVSRIRTEHFPLTLESARPSHTSQYLCASSESLVYSSGTDTQYFGPGTRLTVL.

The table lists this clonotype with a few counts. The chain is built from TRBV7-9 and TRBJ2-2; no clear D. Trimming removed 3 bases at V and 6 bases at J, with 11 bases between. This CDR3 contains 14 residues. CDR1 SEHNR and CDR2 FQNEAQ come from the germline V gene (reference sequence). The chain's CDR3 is CASSFPVSSGELFF. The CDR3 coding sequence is TGTGCCAGCAGCTTCCCTGTGAGTTCCGGGGAGCTGTTTTTT.

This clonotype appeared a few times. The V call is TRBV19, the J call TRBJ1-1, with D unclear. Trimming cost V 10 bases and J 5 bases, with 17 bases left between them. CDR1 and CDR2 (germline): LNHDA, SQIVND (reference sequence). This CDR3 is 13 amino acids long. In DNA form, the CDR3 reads TGTGCCACCGCCCGAAGACTTGGGACTGAAGCTTTCTTT. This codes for CATARRLGTEAFF.

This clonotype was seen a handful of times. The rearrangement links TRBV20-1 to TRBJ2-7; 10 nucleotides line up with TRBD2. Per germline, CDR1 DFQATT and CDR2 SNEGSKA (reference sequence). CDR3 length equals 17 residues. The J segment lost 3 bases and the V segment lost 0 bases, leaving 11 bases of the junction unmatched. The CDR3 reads CSAREQAGGPLGYEQYF. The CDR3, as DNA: TGCAGTGCTAGAGAGCAAGCGGGAGGGCCATTGGGCTACGAGCAGTACTTC.

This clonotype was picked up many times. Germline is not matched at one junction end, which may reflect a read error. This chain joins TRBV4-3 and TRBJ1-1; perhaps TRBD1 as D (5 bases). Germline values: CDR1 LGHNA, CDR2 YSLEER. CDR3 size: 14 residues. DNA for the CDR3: TGTGCCAGCAGCCAAGATACAGGAAACACTGAAGCTTTCTTT. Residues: CASSQDTGNTEAFF.

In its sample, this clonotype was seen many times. The CDR3 nucleotides read TGCAGCGTTGAAGTCTGGGCGGGGGGGCTCACAGATACGCAGTATTTT. Translating it yields CSVEVWAGGLTDTQYF. This sequence joins TRBV29-1 and TRBJ2-3; 9 bases are a match to TRBD2. J was trimmed by 2 bases and V by 1 base; bases with no gene match: 7. Germline CDR1 SQVTM, CDR2 ANQGSEA. The CDR3 has 16 residues.

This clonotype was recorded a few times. CDR3 sequence (DNA): TGTGCCAGCAGTTCCTGGACAGCCGTCCCCTACAATGAGCAGTTCTTC. This gives the protein CASSSWTAVPYNEQFF. V gene TRBV27 combines with J gene TRBJ2-1; tentative D call: TRBD1 (6 bases). The germline gives CDR1 MNHEY, CDR2 SMNVEV (reference sequence). Trimming stripped 4 bases from V and 2 bases from J, with 15 bases between. The CDR3 sequence is 16 residues long.

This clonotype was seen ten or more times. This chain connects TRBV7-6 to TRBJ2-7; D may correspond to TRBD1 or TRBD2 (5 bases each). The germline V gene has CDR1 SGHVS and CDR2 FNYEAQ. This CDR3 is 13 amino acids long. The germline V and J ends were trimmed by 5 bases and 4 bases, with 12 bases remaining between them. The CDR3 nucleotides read TGTGCCAGCAGCCGAGAATGGGGGTACGAGCAGTACTTC. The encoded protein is CASSREWGYEQYF.

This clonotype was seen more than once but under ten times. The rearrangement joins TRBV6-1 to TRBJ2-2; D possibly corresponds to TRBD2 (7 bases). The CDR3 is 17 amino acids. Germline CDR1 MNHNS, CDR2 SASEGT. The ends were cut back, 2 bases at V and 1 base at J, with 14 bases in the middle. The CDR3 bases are TGTGCCAGCAGTGAACGTCGGGGGGCGGAGAACACCGGGGAGCTGTTTTTT. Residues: CASSERRGAENTGELFF.

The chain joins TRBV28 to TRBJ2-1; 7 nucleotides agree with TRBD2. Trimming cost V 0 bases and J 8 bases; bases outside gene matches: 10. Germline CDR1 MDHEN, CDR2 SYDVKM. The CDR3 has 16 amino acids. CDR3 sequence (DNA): TGTGCCAGCAGTTTATGGATTGGCGGGAGTGGCGATGAGCAGTTCTTC. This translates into CASSLWIGGSGDEQFF.

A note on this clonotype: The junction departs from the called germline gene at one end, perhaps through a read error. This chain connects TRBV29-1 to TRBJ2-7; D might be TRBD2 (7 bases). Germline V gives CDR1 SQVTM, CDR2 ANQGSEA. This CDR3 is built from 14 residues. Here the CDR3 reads CSVEPGGGTCEKYF. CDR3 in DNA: TGCAGCGTGGAGCCGGGGGGCGGAACATGCGAGAAGTACTTC.

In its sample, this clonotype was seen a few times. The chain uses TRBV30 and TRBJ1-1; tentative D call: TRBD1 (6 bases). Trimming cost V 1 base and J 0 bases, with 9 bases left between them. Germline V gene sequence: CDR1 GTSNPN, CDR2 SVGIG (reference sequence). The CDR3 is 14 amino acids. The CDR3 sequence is CAWSGTDMNTEAFF. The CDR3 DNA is TGTGCCTGGAGTGGGACAGATATGAACACTGAAGCTTTCTTT.

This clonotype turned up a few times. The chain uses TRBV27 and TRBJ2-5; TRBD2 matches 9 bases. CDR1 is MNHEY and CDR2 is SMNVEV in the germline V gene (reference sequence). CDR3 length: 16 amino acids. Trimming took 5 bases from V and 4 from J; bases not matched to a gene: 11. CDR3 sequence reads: CASSGALAGNVETQYF. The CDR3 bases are TGTGCCAGCAGTGGGGCCCTAGCGGGAAACGTAGAGACCCAGTACTTC.

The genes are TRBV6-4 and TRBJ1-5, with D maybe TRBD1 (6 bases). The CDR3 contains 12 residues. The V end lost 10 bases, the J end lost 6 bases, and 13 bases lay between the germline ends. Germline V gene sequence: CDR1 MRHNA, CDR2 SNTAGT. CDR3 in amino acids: CANLQGFQPQHF. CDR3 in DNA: TGTGCCAACCTACAGGGTTTTCAGCCCCAGCATTTT.